One and the same sample provided the 31 T cell receptor beta chains below, sequenced in a study of control samples from healthy donors and cancer patients. Generated by immunoSEQ multiplex PCR, the TCRdb table keeps only in-frame clones and is missing some. The sample consists of roughly 100,000 clones, around 89% of them appearing once. Material: blood. Every receptor here comes from a man aged 30 to 39 in good health.

This rearrangement joins TRBV9 to TRBJ1-2; D not certain. The CDR3 loop spans 12 amino acids. Germline CDR1 is SGDLS and CDR2 is YYNGEE. V was trimmed by 3 bases and J by 3 bases, leaving 6 bases between them. CDR3 sequence (DNA): TGTGCCAGCAGCGACCGGGACTATGGCTACACCTTC. Translating gives CASSDRDYGYTF.

This clone was seen only a few times. V gene TRBV6-2 or TRBV6-3 combines with J gene TRBJ2-1; 15 bases line up with TRBD2. This CDR3 contains 16 residues. CDR1 is MNHEY and CDR2 is SVGEGT in the germline V gene. V was clipped by 0 bases and J by 6 bases; unmatched bases: 0. DNA of the CDR3: TGTGCCAGCAGTTACTCGGGACTAGCGGGAGGCAATGAGCAGTTCTTC. This sequence encodes CASSYSGLAGGNEQFF.

The rearrangement joins TRBV7-8 to TRBJ1-1; TRBD1 might be the D (5 bases). The CDR3 covers 11 residues. V lost 1 base and J lost 11, with 8 bases in between. CDR1 is SGHVS, CDR2 FQNEAQ, per germline. The CDR3 sequence: CASSLDNRAFF. CDR3 nucleotide sequence: TGTGCCAGCAGCTTAGATAACAGGGCTTTCTTT.

V gene TRBV6-1 combines with J gene TRBJ1-4; D gene uncertain. The CDR3 consists of 14 residues. V shed 2 bases and J shed 4 bases, with 8 bases lying between them. Germline CDR1 MNHNS, CDR2 SASEGT. The CDR3 spells CASSELGYNEKLFF. CDR3 sequence (DNA): TGTGCCAGCAGTGAACTGGGATATAATGAAAAACTGTTTTTT.

The chain has TRBV9 and TRBJ2-7; 8 bases align to TRBD1. V lost 2 bases to trimming and J lost 2 bases; unmatched junction nucleotides: 3. The germline gives CDR1 SGDLS, CDR2 YYNGEE. This CDR3 has 14 residues. This chain's CDR3 is CASSVGTGTYEQYF. Written as DNA, the CDR3 is TGTGCCAGCAGCGTCGGGACAGGCACCTACGAGCAGTACTTC.

Only one count was recorded for this clone. This sequence joins TRBV28 and TRBJ1-3; 10 positions match TRBD1. Trimming cost V 8 bases and J 10 bases; bases outside gene matches: 5. Per germline, CDR1 MDHEN and CDR2 SYDVKM. The CDR3 extends over 12 amino acids. CDR3 DNA sequence: TGTGCCAGCGCTCCGGGACAGGGGACCATATATTTT. Amino acids: CASAPGQGTIYF.

The gene calls are TRBV9 and TRBJ2-3; 12 bases fit TRBD2. Germline loops: CDR1 SGDLS, CDR2 YYNGEE. This CDR3 spans 16 amino acids. V shed 4 bases and J 5 bases; nucleotides not matched to a gene: 8. Written as DNA, the CDR3 is TGTGCCAGCAGCTCACTAGCGGGGGGTCCGCGAGATACGCAGTATTTT. It specifies CASSSLAGGPRDTQYF.

The chain employs TRBV18 and TRBJ2-1; TRBD2 agrees at 9 bases. Germline-derived CDR1 and CDR2 are KGHSH and LQKENI. With V trimmed by 2 bases and J by 0 bases, 14 bases remained unmatched. The CDR3 consists of 20 residues. The CDR3 protein is CASSPDGTSGGFSSYNEQFF. The CDR3 DNA follows: TGTGCCAGCTCACCAGACGGCACCAGCGGGGGGTTTAGCTCCTACAATGAGCAGTTCTTC.

The rearrangement uses TRBV4-2 and TRBJ2-1; D uncertain. This CDR3 has 16 residues. Germline-derived CDR1 and CDR2 are LGHNA and YNFKEQ. Trimming took 0 bases from V and 12 from J, leaving 21 bases between them. CDR3 amino acids: CASSQEARVVVSGQFF. The CDR3 DNA is TGTGCCAGCAGCCAAGAAGCCCGTGTGGTGGTGTCTGGGCAGTTCTTC.

The V gene is TRBV29-1, the J gene TRBJ2-7, with 7 bases that match TRBD2. V shed 3 bases, J shed 5 bases, and the junction held 7 bases outside the gene matches. CDR3 length equals 13 residues. From germline, CDR1 is SQVTM and CDR2 ANQGSEA. The CDR3 DNA reads TGCAGCGTTGATGGCGGGAGTAGCGACGAGCAGTACTTC. This translates into CSVDGGSSDEQYF.

The chain combines TRBV4-2 with TRBJ2-2; D tentatively fits TRBD1 or TRBD2 (6 bases each). The CDR3 consists of 16 residues. Trimming took 0 bases from V and 4 from J, leaving 12 bases between them. Germline CDR1 LGHNA, CDR2 YNFKEQ. CDR3 region: CASSQDEGGGTGELFF. Here the CDR3 DNA reads TGTGCCAGCAGCCAAGACGAGGGGGGTGGCACCGGGGAGCTGTTTTTT.

The chain joins TRBV6-5 to TRBJ2-1, with TRBD2 as a possible D gene (6 bases). The CDR3 is made up of 13 amino acids. Germline V lookup: CDR1 MNHEY, CDR2 SVGAGI. V was clipped by 7 bases and J by 4 bases, with 11 bases between them. This CDR3 reads CASTLDYYNEQFF. The CDR3 region has the DNA TGTGCCAGCACTTTGGACTATTACAATGAGCAGTTCTTC.

V usage is TRBV4-3 and J usage is TRBJ2-3, with 8 bases that match TRBD1. Losses at the gene ends were 0 bases for V and 0 bases for J; bases not matched to a gene: 11. Per the germline V gene, CDR1 is LGHNA and CDR2 is YSLEER. The CDR3 is made up of 19 amino acids. The CDR3 sequence: CASSQDLRGRQGSTDTQYF. CDR3 nucleotide sequence: TGCGCCAGCAGCCAAGATCTCCGGGGACGACAGGGGAGCACAGATACGCAGTATTTT.

The chain has TRBV24-1 and TRBJ1-1; D remains unclear. Germline CDR1 is KGHDR and CDR2 is SFDVKD. The CDR3 extends over 12 amino acids. V lost 1 base and J 4 bases, leaving 3 bases between the germline ends. The CDR3 sequence: CATSDLGTEAFF. CDR3 nucleotides: TGTGCCACCAGTGATTTAGGCACTGAAGCTTTCTTT.

V usage is TRBV5-5 and J usage is TRBJ1-6; maybe TRBD1 (6 bases). CDR3 length equals 16 residues. Trimming pared 4 bases from V and 7 bases from J, leaving 18 bases between. The germline V gene encodes CDR1 SGHKS and CDR2 YYEKEE (reference sequence). CDR3 sequence: CASSLTRGGLNSPLHF. CDR3 DNA: TGTGCCAGCAGCCTGACTCGAGGGGGTTTAAATTCACCCCTCCACTTT. The complete variable domain, with remaining parts taken from reference TRBV5-5 and TRBJ1-6, reads DAGVTQSPTHLIKTRGQQVTLRCSPISGHKSVSWYQQVLGQGPQFIFQYYEKEERGRGNFPDRFSARQFPNYSSELNVNALLLGDSALYLCASSLTRGGLNSPLHFGNGTRLTVT.

The chain links TRBV5-1 to TRBJ2-1, with 8 bases identical to TRBD2. Germline-derived CDR1 and CDR2 are SGHRS and YFSETQ. The CDR3 is 17 amino acids. The junction had 15 bases not matched to a gene; V was cut back by 2 bases and J by 8 bases. CDR3 loop: CASSLTPGLVYGDEQFF. For the CDR3, the DNA is TGCGCCAGCAGCTTAACCCCGGGACTAGTGTACGGAGATGAGCAGTTCTTC.

V gene TRBV5-8 combines with J gene TRBJ2-1; D is ambiguous. With 4 bases removed from V and 8 bases from J, the gap between germline ends came to 13 bases. CDR1 is SGHTS and CDR2 is YDEGEE in the germline V gene. This CDR3 contains 13 residues. The CDR3 DNA sequence: TGTGCCAGCAGCCGTCGAAACGGACATGAGCAGTTCTTC. Translating gives CASSRRNGHEQFF.

The chain recombines TRBV5-4 with TRBJ1-1; tentatively, D is TRBD1 (6 bases). CDR3 length: 14 residues. Germline CDR1 and CDR2: SGHNT and YYREEE (reference sequence). Trimming pared 0 bases from V and 6 bases from J, leaving 12 bases between. CDR3 sequence (DNA): TGTGCCAGCAGCTTGGCCACCAGGGGCTCTGAAGCTTTCTTT. Translating it yields CASSLATRGSEAFF.

This chain connects TRBV24-1 to TRBJ2-3, with D unresolved. The CDR3 loop spans 16 amino acids. The germline V gene encodes CDR1 KGHDR and CDR2 SFDVKD. V was pared by 5 bases and J by 6 bases, with 20 bases between. The CDR3 sequence: CATSAPRPDIRDTQYF. Written as DNA, the CDR3 is TGTGCCACCAGTGCCCCAAGGCCAGATATAAGGGATACGCAGTATTTT.

The rearrangement joins TRBV11-2 to TRBJ2-7, with D perhaps matching TRBD1 (6 bases). The germline V and J ends were trimmed by 1 base and 3 bases, with 10 bases remaining between them. The CDR3 is 14 amino acids. CDR1 and CDR2 from the germline V gene are SGHAT and FQNNGV. The CDR3 loop reads CASSLAPGDYEQYF. The CDR3 DNA follows: TGTGCCAGCAGCTTAGCACCAGGGGACTACGAGCAGTACTTC.

The chain carries TRBV6-5 and TRBJ1-1; D is uncertain. Germline V gene data show CDR1 as MNHEY and CDR2 as SVGAGI. The CDR3 runs to 11 residues. Trimming took 4 bases from V and 8 from J, leaving 8 bases between them. The CDR3 nucleotides read TGTGCCAGCAGTTCGAATTCCGAAGCTTTCTTT. Its protein product is CASSSNSEAFF.

The rearrangement joins TRBV14 to TRBJ2-2; the D is unclear. V lost 1 base and J lost 6, with 9 bases in between. The CDR3 is 14 residues long. Germline-derived CDR1 and CDR2 are SGHDN and FVKESK. The CDR3 nucleotides read TGTGCCAGCAGCCAAGTTCAGATCGCCGGGGAGCTGTTTTTT. Its translation: CASSQVQIAGELFF.

The chain employs TRBV7-2 and TRBJ2-7; 8 positions match TRBD1. Trimming took 2 bases from V and 3 from J; bases not matched to a gene: 12. This CDR3 is 17 amino acids long. Per the germline V gene, CDR1 is SGHTA and CDR2 is FQGNSA. The CDR3 protein is CASSLMTGERIVYEQYF. DNA for the CDR3: TGTGCCAGCAGCTTAATGACAGGGGAAAGGATTGTCTACGAGCAGTACTTC.

V is TRBV6-4 and J is TRBJ1-2; a weak D match, TRBD1 (6 bases). CDR3 length: 13 residues. Between the trimmed V and J ends, which lost 0 bases and 7 bases, there was a span of 9 bases. Germline CDR1 and CDR2: MRHNA and SNTAGT. This chain's CDR3 is CASSDSPGAGYTF. CDR3 sequence (DNA): TGTGCCAGCAGTGACTCGCCGGGGGCTGGCTACACCTTC.

This clone was seen just once. J is TRBJ1-6 and V is TRBV28; D remains ambiguous. The V end lost 4 bases, the J end lost 3 bases, and 22 bases lay between the germline ends. The germline gives CDR1 MDHEN, CDR2 SYDVKM. This CDR3 spans 19 amino acids. The DNA for the CDR3 is TGTGCCAGCAGTTCCCTGAACCTCCGACGAGAAAGCTATAATTCACCCCTCCACTTT. This encodes CASSSLNLRRESYNSPLHF.

The chain links TRBV5-5 to TRBJ2-7, with 10 bases matching TRBD1. Trimming removed 4 bases from V and 1 base from J; junction bases left unmatched: 8. The CDR3 has 16 amino acids. Germline-derived CDR1 and CDR2 are SGHKS and YYEKEE (reference sequence). CDR3 nucleotides: TGTGCCAGCAGCCCCAGGACAGGGGGGTTATCCTACGAGCAGTACTTC. Protein: CASSPRTGGLSYEQYF.

The rearrangement uses TRBV28 and TRBJ1-5, with D possibly being TRBD1 (5 bases). Germline V gene lookup returns CDR1 MDHEN and CDR2 SYDVKM. V shed 7 bases and J shed 4 bases, with 11 bases lying between them. This CDR3 is built from 13 residues. In DNA form, the CDR3 reads TGTGCCAGCACAACGGGGGGTAATCAGCCCCAGCATTTT. This translates into CASTTGGNQPQHF.

The chain employs TRBV6-2 or TRBV6-3 and TRBJ2-5; either TRBD1 or TRBD2 may supply D (5 bases each). V was trimmed by 5 bases and J by 9 bases, leaving 13 bases between them. The germline V gene encodes CDR1 MNHEY and CDR2 SVGEGT. This CDR3 comprises 12 residues. CDR3 sequence reads: CASSVGPGSQYF. The CDR3 nucleotides read TGTGCCAGCAGTGTGGGACCTGGTTCCCAGTACTTC.

Concerning this clone itself: The same CDR3 is also encoded by other DNA sequences in this sample. The J gene is TRBJ1-3, the V gene TRBV6-1; D is unresolved. The V end was cut by 2 bases, the J end by 1 base, with 6 bases between. There are 14 residues in the CDR3. CDR1 MNHNS and CDR2 SASEGT come from the germline V gene. The CDR3 nucleotides read TGTGCCAGCAGTGAACATATTTCTGGAAACACCATATATTTT. It is translated as CASSEHISGNTIYF.

This clone has only a few counts. This sequence joins TRBV7-9 and TRBJ1-2; the match to TRBD1 covers 8 bases. The trim removed 5 bases at V and 8 bases at J, leaving 13 bases unmatched. Germline CDR1 SEHNR, CDR2 FQNEAQ (reference sequence). This CDR3 region has 15 residues. The CDR3 spells CASSGRGQVPKGYTF. CDR3 nucleotide sequence: TGTGCCAGCAGCGGTAGGGGACAGGTCCCTAAGGGCTACACCTTC.

The chain is built from TRBV7-3 and TRBJ2-1, with 10 bases identical to TRBD1. The CDR3 runs 15 residues. Per the germline V gene, CDR1 is SGHTA and CDR2 is FQGTGA. The V and J ends lost 5 bases and 9 bases, in that order; junction bases with no gene match: 10. CDR3 nucleotides: TGTGCCAGCAGCCCAGACAGGGGGCGAAGGCCTGAGCAGTTCTTC. Encoded protein: CASSPDRGRRPEQFF.